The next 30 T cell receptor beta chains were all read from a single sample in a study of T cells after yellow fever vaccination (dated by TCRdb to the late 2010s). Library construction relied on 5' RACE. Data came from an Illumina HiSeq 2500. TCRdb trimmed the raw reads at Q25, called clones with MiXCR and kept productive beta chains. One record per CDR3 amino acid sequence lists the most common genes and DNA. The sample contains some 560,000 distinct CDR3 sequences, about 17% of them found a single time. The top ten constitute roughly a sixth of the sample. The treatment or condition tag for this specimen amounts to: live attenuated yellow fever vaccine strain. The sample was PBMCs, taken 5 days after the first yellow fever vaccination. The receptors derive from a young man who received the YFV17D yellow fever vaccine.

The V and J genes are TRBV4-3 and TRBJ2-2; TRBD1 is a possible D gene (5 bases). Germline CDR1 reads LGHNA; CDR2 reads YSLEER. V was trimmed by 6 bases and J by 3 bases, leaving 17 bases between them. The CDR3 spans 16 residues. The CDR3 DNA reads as TGCGCCAGCAGTCAATTAACAGGCCAATACACCGGGGAGCTGTTTTTT. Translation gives CASSQLTGQYTGELFF.

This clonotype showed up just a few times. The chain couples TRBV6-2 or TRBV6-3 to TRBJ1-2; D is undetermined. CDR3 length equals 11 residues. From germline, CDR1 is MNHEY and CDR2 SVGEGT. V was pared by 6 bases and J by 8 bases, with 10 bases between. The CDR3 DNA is TGTGCCAGCAGCGGCCTCTTGGGCTACACCTTC. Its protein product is CASSGLLGYTF.

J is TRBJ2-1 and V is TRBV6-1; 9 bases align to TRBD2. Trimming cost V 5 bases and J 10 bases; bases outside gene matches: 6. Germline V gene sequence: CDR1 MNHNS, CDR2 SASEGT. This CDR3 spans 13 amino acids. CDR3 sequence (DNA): TGTGCCAGCAGTACACTAGCGGGCAACGAGCAGTTCTTC. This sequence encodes CASSTLAGNEQFF.

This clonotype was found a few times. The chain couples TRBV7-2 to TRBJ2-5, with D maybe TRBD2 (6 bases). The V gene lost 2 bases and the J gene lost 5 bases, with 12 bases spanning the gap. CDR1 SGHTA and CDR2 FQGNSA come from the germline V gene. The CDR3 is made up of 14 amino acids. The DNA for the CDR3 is TGTGCCAGCAGCTTACCTAGCGCTGGGGAGACCCAGTACTTC. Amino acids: CASSLPSAGETQYF.

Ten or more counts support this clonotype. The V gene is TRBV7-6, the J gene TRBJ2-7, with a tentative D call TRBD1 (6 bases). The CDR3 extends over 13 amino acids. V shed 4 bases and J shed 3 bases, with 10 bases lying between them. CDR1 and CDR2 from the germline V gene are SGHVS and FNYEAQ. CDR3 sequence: CASSSYRDYEQYF. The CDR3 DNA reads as TGTGCCAGCAGCTCATACAGGGACTACGAGCAGTACTTC.

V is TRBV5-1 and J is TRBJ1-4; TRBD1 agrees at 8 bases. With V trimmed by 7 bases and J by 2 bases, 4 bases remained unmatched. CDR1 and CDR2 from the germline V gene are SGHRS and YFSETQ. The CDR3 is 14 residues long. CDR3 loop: CASGRGPTNEKLFF. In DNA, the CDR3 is TGCGCCAGCGGCAGGGGGCCGACTAATGAAAAACTGTTTTTT.

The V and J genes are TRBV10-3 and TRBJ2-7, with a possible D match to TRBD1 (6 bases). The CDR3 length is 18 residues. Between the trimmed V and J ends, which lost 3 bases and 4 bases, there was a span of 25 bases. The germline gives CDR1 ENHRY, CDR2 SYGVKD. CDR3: CAISEKGGLGGPLYEQYF. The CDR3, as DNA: TGTGCCATCAGTGAAAAGGGCGGCCTTGGGGGCCCCTTGTACGAGCAGTACTTC.

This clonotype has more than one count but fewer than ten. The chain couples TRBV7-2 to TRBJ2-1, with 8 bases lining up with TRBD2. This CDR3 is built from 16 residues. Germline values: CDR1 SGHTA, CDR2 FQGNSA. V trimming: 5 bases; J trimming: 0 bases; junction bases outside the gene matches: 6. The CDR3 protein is CASSGLALSSYNEQFF. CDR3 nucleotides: TGTGCCAGCAGCGGACTAGCCCTGAGCTCCTACAATGAGCAGTTCTTC.

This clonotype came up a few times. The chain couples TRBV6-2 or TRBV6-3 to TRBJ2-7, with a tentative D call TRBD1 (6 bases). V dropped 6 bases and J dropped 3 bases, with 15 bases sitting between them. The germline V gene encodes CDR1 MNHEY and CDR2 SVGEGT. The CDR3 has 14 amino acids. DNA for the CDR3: TGTGCCAGCAGGAAGGACAGCGGATACTACGAGCAGTACTTC. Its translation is CASRKDSGYYEQYF.

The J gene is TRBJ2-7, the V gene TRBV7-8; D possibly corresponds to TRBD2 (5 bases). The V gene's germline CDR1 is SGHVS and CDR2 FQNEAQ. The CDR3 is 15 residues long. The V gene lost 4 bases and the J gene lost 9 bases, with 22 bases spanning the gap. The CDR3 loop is CASSSTSFTGVGQYV. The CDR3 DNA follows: TGTGCCAGCAGCTCTACCTCGTTTACCGGGGTAGGGCAGTACGTC.

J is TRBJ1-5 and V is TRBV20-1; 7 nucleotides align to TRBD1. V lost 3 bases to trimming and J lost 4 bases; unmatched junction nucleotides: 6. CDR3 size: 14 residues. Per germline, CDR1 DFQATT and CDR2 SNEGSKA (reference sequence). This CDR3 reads CSASTAGGNQPQHF. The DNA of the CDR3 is TGCAGTGCTAGTACTGCAGGGGGGAATCAGCCCCAGCATTTT.

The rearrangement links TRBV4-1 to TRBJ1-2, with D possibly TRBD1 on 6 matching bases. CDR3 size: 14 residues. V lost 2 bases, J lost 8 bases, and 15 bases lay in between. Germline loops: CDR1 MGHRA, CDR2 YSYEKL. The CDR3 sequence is CASSQPGQPSGYTF. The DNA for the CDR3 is TGCGCCAGCAGCCAACCGGGACAACCCAGCGGCTACACCTTC.

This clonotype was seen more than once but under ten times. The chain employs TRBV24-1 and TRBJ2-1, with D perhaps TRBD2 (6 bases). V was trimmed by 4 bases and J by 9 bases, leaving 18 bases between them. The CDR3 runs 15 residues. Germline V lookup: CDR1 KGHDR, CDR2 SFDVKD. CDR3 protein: CATSESSVKLGEQFF. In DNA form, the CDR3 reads TGTGCCACCAGTGAATCTAGCGTAAAACTCGGTGAGCAGTTCTTC.

The CDR3 DNA sequence: TGTGCCAGCAGCTTAGAGATCTATGGCTACACCTTC. Protein: CASSLEIYGYTF. The chain uses TRBV7-9 and TRBJ1-2, with D uncertain. Germline V CDR1 and CDR2: SEHNR, FQNEAQ (reference sequence). The germline V and J ends were trimmed by 1 base and 4 bases, with 4 bases remaining between them. The CDR3 is 12 residues long. The full variable domain, with the rest looked up from reference TRBV7-9 and TRBJ1-2, is DTGVSQNPRHKITKRGQNVTFRCDPISEHNRLYWYRQTLGQGPEFLTYFQNEAQLEKSRLLSDRFSAERPKGSFSTLEIQRTEQGDSAMYLCASSLEIYGYTFGSGTRLTVV.

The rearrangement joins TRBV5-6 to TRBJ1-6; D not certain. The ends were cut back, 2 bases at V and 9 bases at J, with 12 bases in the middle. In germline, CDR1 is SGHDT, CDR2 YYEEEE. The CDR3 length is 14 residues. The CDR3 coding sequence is TGTGCCAGCAGCTTTGTGGCAGGATCTTCACCCCTCCACTTT. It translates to CASSFVAGSSPLHF.

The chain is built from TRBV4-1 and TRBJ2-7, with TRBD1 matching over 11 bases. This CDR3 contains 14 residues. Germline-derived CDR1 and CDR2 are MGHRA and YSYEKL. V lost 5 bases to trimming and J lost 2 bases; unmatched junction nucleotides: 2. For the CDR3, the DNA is TGCGCCAGCAGCGTGGGACAGGGGGCCTACGAGCAGTACGTC. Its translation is CASSVGQGAYEQYV.

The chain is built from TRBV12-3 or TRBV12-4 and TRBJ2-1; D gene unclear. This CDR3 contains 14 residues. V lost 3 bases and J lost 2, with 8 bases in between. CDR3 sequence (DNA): TGTGCCAGCAGTTTGCAAAGCCCCTACAATGAGCAGTTCTTC. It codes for CASSLQSPYNEQFF.

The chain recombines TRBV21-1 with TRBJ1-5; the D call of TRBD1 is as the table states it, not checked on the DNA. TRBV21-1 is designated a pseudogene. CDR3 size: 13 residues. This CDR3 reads CASSLWTARPQHF. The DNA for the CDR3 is TGTGCCAGCAGCCTTTGGACAGCCCGGCCCCAGCATTTT.

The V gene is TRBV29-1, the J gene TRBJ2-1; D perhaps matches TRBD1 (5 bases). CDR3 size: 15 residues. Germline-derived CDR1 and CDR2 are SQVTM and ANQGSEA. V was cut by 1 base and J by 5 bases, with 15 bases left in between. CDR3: CSVEGPGPGHNEQFF. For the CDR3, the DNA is TGCAGCGTTGAAGGCCCAGGGCCTGGTCACAATGAGCAGTTCTTC.

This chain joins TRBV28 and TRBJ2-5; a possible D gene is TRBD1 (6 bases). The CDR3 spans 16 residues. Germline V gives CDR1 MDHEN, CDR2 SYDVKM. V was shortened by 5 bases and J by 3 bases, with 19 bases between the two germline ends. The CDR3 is CASSLATGMQKETQYF. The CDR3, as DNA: TGTGCCAGCAGTCTTGCAACAGGGATGCAGAAAGAGACCCAGTACTTC. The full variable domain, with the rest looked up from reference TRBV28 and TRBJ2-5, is DVKVTQSSRYLVKRTGEKVFLECVQDMDHENMFWYRQDPGLGLRLIYFSYDVKMKEKGDIPEGYSVSREKKERFSLILESASTNQTSMYLCASSLATGMQKETQYFGPGTRLLVL.

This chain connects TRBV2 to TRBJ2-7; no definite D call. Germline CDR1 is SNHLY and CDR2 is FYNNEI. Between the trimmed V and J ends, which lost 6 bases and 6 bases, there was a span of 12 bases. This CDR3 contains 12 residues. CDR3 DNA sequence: TGTGCCAGCAGCCCCCCGCGAGCCGAGCAGTACTTC. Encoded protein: CASSPPRAEQYF.

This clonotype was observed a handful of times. DNA for the CDR3: TGCGCCAGCAGCCAAATACAGGGGAAGGGGGAGCTGTTTTTT. As protein: CASSQIQGKGELFF. The rearrangement uses TRBV4-3 and TRBJ2-2, with TRBD1 matching over 7 bases. Germline lookup yields CDR1 LGHNA and CDR2 YSLEER. The V and J ends lost 2 bases and 8 bases, in that order; junction bases with no gene match: 5. The CDR3 has 14 residues.

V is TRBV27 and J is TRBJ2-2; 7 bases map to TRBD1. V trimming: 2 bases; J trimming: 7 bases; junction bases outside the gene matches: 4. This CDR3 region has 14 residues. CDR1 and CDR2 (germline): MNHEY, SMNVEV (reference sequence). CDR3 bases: TGTGCCAGCAGTTTAACAGGGGATATCGGGGAGCTGTTTTTT. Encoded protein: CASSLTGDIGELFF.

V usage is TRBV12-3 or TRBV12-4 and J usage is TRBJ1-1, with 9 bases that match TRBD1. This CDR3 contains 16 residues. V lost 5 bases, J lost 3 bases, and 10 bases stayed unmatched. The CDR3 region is CASSPPLRDRDTEAFF. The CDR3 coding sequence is TGTGCCAGCAGTCCGCCACTCCGGGACAGGGACACTGAAGCTTTCTTT.

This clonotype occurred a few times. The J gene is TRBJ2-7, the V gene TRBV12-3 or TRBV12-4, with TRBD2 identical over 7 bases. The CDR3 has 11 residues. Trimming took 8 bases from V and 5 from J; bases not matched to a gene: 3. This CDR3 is CASGGGNEQYF. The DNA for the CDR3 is TGTGCCAGCGGGGGGGGGAACGAGCAGTACTTC.

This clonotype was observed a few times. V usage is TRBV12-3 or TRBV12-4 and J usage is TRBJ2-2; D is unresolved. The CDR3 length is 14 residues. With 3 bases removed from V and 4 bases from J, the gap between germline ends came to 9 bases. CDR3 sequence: CASSFLSPTGELFF. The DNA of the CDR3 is TGTGCCAGCAGTTTTCTTTCCCCCACCGGGGAGCTGTTTTTT.

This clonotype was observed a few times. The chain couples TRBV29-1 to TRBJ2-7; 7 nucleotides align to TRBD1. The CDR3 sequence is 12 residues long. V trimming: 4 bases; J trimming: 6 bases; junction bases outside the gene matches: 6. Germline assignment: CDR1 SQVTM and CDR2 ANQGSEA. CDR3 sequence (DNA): TGCAGCGTTGTCAAGGCAGGGGGCGAGCAGTACGTC. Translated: CSVVKAGGEQYV.

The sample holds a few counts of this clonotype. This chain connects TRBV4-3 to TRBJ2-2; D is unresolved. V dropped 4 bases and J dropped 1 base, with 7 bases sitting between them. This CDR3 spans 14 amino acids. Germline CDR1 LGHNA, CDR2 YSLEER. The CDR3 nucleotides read TGCGCCAGCAGCCTTCGAGAGAACACCGGGGAGCTGTTTTTT. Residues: CASSLRENTGELFF.

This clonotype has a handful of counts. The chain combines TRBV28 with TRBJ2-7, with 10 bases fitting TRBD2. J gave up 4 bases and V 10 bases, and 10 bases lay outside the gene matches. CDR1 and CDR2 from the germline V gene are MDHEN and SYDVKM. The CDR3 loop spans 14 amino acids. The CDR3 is CATIRVAGGYEQYV. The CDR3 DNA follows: TGTGCCACCATCCGGGTAGCGGGGGGATACGAGCAGTACGTC.

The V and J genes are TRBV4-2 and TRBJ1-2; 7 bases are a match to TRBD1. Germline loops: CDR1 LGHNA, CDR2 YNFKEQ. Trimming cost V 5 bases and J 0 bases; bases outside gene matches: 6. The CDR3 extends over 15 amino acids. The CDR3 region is CASSTWDSANYGYTF. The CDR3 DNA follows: TGTGCCAGCAGCACCTGGGACAGTGCTAACTATGGCTACACCTTC.